This T cell receptor beta chain was retrieved from a study of blood T cells in healthy people across ages. The CDR3 sequence is 16 residues long. V was clipped by 0 bases and J by 4 bases, with 13 bases between them. Germline V gives CDR1 LGHDT, CDR2 YNNKEL (reference sequence). A second about 6 to 12 cycle PCR used barcoded and J-beta primers. TCRdb analysed the 5' RACE reads with MiXCR anew, one entry per CDR3 protein. The top ten clones hold 28% of a sample with about 830,000 distinct CDR3 sequences, 62% of them seen once. The TCR originated in a man aged 25 to 40 in good health. V and J are TRBV3-1 and TRBJ2-1; perhaps TRBD2 as D (5 bases). Sequencing was performed on blood. CDR3 loop: CASSQDRWPGYNEQFF. In DNA form, the CDR3 reads TGTGCCAGCAGCCAAGATCGGTGGCCGGGGTACAATGAGCAGTTCTTC.